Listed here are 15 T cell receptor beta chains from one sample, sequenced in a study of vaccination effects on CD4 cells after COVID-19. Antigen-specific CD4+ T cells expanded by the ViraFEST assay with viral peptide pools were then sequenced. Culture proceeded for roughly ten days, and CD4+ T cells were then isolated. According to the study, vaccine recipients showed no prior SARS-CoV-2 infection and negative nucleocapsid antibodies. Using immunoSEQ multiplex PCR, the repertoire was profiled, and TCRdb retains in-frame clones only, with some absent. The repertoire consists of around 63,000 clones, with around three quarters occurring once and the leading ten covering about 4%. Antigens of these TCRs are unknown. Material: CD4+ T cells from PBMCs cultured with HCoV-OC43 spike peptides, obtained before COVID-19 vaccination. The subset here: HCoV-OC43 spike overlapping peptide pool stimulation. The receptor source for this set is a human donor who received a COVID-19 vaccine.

CDR3 DNA: TGTGCCAGTAGTATAAGTCGGGGGGGAAACACCGGGGAGCTGTTTTTT. Translation gives CASSISRGGNTGELFF. The V and J genes are TRBV19 and TRBJ2-2, with 8 bases matching TRBD2. CDR1 and CDR2 from the germline V gene are LNHDA and SQIVND (reference sequence). The CDR3 extends over 16 amino acids. The V segment lost 2 bases and the J segment 2 bases; nucleotides outside the gene matches: 4.

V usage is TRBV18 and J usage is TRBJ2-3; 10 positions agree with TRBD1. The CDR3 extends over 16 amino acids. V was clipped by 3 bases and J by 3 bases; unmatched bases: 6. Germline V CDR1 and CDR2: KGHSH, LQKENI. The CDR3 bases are TGTGCCAGCTCACCCACCGGGACAGGGGCAACAGATACGCAGTATTTT. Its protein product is CASSPTGTGATDTQYF.

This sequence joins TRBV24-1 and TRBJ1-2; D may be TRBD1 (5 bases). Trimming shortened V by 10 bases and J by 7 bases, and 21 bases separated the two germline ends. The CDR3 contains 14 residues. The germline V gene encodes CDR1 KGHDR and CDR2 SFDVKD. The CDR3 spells CATTARWDVGGYTF. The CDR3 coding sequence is TGTGCCACTACAGCCCGCTGGGACGTGGGTGGCTACACCTTC.

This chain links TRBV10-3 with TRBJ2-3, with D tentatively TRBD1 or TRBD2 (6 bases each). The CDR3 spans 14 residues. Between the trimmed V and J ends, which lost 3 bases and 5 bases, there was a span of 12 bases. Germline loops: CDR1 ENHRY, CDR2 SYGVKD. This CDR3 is CAISEPRGLDTQYF. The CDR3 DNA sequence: TGTGCCATCAGTGAACCCCGGGGGCTAGATACGCAGTATTTT.

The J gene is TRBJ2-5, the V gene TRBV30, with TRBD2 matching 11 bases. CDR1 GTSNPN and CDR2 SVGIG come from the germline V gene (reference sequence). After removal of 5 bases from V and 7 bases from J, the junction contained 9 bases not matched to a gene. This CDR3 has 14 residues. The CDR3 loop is CAWDLLAGVGTQYF. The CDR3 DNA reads TGTGCCTGGGACTTACTAGCGGGAGTCGGGACCCAGTACTTC.

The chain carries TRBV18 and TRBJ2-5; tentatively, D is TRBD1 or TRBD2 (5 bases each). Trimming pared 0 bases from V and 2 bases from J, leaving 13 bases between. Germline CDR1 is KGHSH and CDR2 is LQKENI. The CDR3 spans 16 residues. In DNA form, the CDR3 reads TGTGCCAGCTCACCACCGGGACGTCGTCTACAAGAGACCCAGTACTTC. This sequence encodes CASSPPGRRLQETQYF.

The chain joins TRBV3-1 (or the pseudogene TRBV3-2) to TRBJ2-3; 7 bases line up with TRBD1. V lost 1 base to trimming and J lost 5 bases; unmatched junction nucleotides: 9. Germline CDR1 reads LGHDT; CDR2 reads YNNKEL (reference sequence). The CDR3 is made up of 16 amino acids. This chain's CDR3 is CASSQGWQGVGDTQYF. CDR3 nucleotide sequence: TGTGCCAGCAGCCAAGGTTGGCAGGGGGTTGGAGATACGCAGTATTTT.

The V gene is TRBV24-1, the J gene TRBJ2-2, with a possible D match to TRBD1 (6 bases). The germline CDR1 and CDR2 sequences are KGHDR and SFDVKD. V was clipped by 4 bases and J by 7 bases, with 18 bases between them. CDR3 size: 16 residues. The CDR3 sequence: CATSDPVHGGYGELFF. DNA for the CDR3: TGTGCCACCAGTGACCCCGTACATGGGGGCTACGGGGAGCTGTTTTTT.

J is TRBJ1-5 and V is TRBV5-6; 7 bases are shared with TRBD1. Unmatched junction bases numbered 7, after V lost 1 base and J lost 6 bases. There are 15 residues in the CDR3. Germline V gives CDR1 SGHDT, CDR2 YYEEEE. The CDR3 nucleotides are TGTGCCAGCAGCTTGAGAATAGGGGGCTTTCAGCCCCAGCATTTT. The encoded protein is CASSLRIGGFQPQHF.

The CDR3 sequence: CASSLGLAGVRDTGELFF. CDR3 in DNA: TGCGCCAGCAGCCTGGGACTAGCGGGGGTACGGGACACCGGGGAGCTGTTTTTT. This chain connects TRBV5-1 to TRBJ2-2; 14 bases map to TRBD2. This CDR3 is built from 18 residues. Germline V gene data show CDR1 as SGHRS and CDR2 as YFSETQ. V was pared by 4 bases and J by 3 bases, with 8 bases of the junction left unmatched.

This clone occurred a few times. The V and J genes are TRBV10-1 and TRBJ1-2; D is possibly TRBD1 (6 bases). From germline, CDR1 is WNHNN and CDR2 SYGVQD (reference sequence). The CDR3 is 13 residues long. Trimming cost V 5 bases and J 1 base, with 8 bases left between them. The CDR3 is CASSKDSNYGYTF. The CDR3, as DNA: TGCGCCAGCAGTAAGGACAGTAACTATGGCTACACCTTC.

The CDR3 coding sequence is TGTGCCAGCGAGGGTGGTGGCAATCAGCCCCAGCATTTT. It encodes CASEGGGNQPQHF. This chain uses TRBV2 with TRBJ1-5, with D uncertain. CDR3 length: 13 amino acids. Germline CDR1 and CDR2: SNHLY and FYNNEI. V lost 8 bases to trimming and J lost 2 bases, with 10 bases between them.

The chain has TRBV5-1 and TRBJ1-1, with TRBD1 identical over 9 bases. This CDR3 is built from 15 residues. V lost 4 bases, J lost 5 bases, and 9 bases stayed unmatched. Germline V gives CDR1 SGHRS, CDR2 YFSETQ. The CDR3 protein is CASSRWTGVVTEAFF. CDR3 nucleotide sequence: TGCGCCAGCAGCCGTTGGACAGGGGTTGTAACTGAAGCTTTCTTT.

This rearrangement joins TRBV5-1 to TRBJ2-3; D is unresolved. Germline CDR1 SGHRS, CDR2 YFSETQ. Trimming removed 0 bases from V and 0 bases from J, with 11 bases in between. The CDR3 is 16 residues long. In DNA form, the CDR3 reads TGCGCCAGCAGCTTGGCTTCCAAGAGTAGCACAGATACGCAGTATTTT. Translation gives CASSLASKSSTDTQYF.

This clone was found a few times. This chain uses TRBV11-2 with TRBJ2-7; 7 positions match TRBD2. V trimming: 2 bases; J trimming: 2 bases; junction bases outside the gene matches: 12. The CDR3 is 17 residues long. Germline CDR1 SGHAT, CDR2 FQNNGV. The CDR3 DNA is TGTGCCAGCAGCTTACTGCGGGGGAATTATAGGACCTACGAGCAGTACGTC. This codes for CASSLLRGNYRTYEQYV.